This entry features one T cell receptor beta chain sequence. Antigen specificity is unknown. The CDR3 is made up of 13 amino acids. Germline CDR1 reads MRHNA; CDR2 reads SNTAGT. The trim removed 6 bases at V and 5 bases at J, leaving 5 bases unmatched. This record comes from a study of long-term antiretroviral therapy in people with HIV. Study in general: Specimens dating back about a decade before the 2015 immediate-ART recommendation are the oldest included.

Study-wide results and limits: From the mid-2000s to the late 2010s, blood was obtained, possibly while participants received older ART regimens. Controls had broader CDR3 length ranges than HIV repertoires did.

The libraries were made with immunoSEQ v3.0 at survey level. Repertoires were generated with immunoSEQ multiplex PCR, while TCRdb's copy carries only in-frame clones and drops some. The sample includes about 10,000 clones, 75% to 90% seen only once; the top ten take around a sixth. Material: unsorted PBMCs, obtained 0.7 years after starting antiretroviral therapy. The source is a man between 35 and 55 years old with HIV. This chain uses TRBV6-4 with TRBJ1-1; 8 positions agree with TRBD1. The CDR3 region is CASSQGAGTEAFF. DNA for the CDR3: TGTGCCAGCAGCCAGGGGGCCGGGACTGAAGCTTTCTTT.